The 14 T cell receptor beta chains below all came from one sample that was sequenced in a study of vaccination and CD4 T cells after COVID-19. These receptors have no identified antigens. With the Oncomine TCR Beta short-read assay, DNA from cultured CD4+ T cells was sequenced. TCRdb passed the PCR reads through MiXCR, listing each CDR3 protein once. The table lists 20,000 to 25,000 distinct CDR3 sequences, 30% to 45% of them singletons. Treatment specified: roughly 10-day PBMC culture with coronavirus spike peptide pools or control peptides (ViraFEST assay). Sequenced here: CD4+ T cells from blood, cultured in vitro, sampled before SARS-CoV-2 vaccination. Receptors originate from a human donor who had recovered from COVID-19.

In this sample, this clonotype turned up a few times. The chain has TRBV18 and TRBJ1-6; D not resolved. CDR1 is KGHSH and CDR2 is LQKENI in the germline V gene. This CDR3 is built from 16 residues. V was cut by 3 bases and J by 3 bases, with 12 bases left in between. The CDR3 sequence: CASSPTGRNYNSPLHF. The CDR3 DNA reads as TGTGCCAGCTCACCCACCGGGCGGAACTATAATTCACCCCTCCACTTT.

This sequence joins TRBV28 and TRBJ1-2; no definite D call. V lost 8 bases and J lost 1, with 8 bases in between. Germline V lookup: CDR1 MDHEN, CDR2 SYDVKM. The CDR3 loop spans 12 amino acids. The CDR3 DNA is TGTGCCAGCCTAGCGATTAACTATGGCTACACCTTC. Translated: CASLAINYGYTF.

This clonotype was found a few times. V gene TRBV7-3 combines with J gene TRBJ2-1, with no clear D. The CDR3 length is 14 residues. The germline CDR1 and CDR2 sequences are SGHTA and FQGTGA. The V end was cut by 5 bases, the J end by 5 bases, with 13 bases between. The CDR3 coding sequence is TGTGCCAGCAGCCCTAGTGGCAGGAACAATGAGCAGTTCTTC. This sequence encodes CASSPSGRNNEQFF.

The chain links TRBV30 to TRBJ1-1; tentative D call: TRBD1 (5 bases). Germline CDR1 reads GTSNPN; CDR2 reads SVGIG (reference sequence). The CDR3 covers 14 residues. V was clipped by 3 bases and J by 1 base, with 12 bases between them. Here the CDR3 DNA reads TGTGCCTGGAGCGCCCCGCAGGGGAACACTGAAGCTTTCTTT. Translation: CAWSAPQGNTEAFF.

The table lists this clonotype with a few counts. CDR3 sequence reads: CASSLDRDRDSPLHF. Written as DNA, the CDR3 is TGTGCCAGCAGCTTGGACCGGGACAGAGACTCACCCCTCCACTTT. The rearrangement joins TRBV5-6 to TRBJ1-6; TRBD1 matches 7 bases. Germline V lookup: CDR1 SGHDT, CDR2 YYEEEE. The CDR3 totals 15 residues. Unmatched junction bases numbered 7, after V lost 0 bases and J lost 10 bases.

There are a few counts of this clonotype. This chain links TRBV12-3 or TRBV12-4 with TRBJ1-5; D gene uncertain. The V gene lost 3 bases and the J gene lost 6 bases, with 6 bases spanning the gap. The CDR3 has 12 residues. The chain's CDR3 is CASSFYPQPQHF. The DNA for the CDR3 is TGTGCCAGCAGTTTTTATCCTCAGCCCCAGCATTTT.

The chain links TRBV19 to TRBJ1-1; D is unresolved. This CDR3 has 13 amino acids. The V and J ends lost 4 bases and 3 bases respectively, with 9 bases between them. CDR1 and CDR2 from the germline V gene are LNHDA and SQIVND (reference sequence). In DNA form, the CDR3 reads TGTGCCAGTAGTAGACAAGCGGACACTGAAGCTTTCTTT. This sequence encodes CASSRQADTEAFF. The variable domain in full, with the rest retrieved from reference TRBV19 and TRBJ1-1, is DGGITQSPKYLFRKEGQNVTLSCEQNLNHDAMYWYRQDPGQGLRLIYYSQIVNDFQKGDIAEGYSVSREKKESFPLTVTSAQKNPTAFYLCASSRQADTEAFFGQGTRLTVV.

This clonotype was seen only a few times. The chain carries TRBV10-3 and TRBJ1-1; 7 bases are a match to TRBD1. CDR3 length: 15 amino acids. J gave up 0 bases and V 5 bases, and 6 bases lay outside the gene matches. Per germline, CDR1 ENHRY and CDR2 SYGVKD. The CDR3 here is CAISPRGTVNTEAFF. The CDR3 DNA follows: TGTGCCATCAGTCCTCGAGGGACAGTGAACACTGAAGCTTTCTTT.

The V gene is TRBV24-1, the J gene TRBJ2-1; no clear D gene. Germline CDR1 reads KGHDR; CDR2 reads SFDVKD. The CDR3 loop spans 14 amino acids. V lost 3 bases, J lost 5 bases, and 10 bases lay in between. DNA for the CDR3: TGTGCCACCAGTGATATACTGGACCACAATGAGCAGTTCTTC. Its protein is CATSDILDHNEQFF.

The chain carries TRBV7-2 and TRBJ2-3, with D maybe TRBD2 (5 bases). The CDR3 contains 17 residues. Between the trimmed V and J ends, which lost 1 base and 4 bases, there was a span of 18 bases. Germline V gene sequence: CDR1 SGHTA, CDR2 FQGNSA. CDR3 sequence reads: CASSLGIREWWADTQYF. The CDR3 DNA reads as TGTGCCAGCAGCTTAGGGATCCGGGAATGGTGGGCAGATACGCAGTATTTT.

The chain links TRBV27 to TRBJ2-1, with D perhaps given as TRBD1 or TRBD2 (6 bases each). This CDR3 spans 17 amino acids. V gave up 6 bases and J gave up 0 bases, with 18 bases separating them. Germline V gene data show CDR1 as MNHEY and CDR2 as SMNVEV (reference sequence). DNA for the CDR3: TGTGCCAGCAGCGATTCTCAGGGGAGGAGCTCCTACAATGAGCAGTTCTTC. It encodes CASSDSQGRSSYNEQFF.

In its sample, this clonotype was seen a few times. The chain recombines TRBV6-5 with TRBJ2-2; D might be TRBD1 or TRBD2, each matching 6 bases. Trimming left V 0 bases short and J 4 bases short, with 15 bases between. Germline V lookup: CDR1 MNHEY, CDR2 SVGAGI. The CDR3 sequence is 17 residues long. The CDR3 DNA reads TGTGCCAGCAGTTACTCGATCTGGGGGGCCAGCACCGGGGAGCTGTTTTTT. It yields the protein CASSYSIWGASTGELFF.

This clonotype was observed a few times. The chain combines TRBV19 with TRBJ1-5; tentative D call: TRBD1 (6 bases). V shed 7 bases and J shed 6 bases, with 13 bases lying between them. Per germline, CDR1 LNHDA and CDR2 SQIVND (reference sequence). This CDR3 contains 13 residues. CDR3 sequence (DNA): TGTGCCAGTACCACTACAGGGTTTCAGCCCCAGCATTTT. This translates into CASTTTGFQPQHF.

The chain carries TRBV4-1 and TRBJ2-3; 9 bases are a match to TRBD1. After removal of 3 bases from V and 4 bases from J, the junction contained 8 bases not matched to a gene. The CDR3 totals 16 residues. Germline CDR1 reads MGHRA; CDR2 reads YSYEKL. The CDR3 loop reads CASSQRTGDGADTQYF. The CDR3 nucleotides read TGCGCCAGCAGCCAGCGGACAGGGGACGGTGCAGATACGCAGTATTTT.